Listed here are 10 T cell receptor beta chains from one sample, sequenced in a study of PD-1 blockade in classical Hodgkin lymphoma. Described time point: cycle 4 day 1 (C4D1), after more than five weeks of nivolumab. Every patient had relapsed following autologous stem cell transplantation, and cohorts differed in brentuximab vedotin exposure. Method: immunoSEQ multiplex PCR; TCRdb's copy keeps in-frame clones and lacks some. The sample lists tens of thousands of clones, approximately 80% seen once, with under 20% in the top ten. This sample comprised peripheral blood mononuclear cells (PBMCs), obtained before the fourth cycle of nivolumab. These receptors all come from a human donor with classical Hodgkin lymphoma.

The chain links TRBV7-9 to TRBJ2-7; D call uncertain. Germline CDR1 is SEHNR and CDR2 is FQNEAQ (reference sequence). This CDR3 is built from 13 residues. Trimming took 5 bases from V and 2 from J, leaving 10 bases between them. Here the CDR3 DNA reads TGTGCCAGCAGCCCAATCCGACCCTACGAGCAGTACTTC. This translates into CASSPIRPYEQYF.

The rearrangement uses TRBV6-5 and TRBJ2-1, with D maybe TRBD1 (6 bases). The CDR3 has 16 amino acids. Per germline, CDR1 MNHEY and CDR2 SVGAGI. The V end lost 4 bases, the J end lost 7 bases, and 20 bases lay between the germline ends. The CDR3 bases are TGTGCCAGCAGTTCCAGACAGGTCCAGGGCGGTAATGAGCAGTTCTTC. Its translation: CASSSRQVQGGNEQFF.

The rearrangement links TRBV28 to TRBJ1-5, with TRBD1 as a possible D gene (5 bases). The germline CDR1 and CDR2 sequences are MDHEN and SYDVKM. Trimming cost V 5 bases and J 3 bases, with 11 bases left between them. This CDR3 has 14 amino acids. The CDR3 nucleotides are TGTGCCAGCAGTAGGGACGGTACCAATCAGCCCCAGCATTTT. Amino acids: CASSRDGTNQPQHF.

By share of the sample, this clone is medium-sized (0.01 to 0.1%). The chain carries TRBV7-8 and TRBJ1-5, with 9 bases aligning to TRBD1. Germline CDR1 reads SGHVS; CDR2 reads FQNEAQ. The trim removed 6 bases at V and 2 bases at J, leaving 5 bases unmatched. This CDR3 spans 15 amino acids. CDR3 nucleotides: TGTGCCAGCAGGATGGACAGGGGAGGCAATCAGCCCCAGCATTTT. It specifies CASRMDRGGNQPQHF.

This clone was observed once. In nucleotides, the CDR3 is TGTGCCAGCAGCTTAACGACAGGGGGCGGGAGAGCTTTCTTT. It yields the protein CASSLTTGGGRAFF. V is TRBV7-2 and J is TRBJ1-1; 10 nucleotides match TRBD1. Germline CDR1 and CDR2: SGHTA and FQGNSA. V shed 2 bases, J shed 10 bases, and the junction held 7 bases outside the gene matches. The CDR3 consists of 14 residues.

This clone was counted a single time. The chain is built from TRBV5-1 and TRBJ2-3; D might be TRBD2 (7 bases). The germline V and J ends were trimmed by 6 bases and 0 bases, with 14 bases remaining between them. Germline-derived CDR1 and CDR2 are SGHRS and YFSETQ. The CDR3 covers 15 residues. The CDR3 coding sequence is TGCGCCAGCATCTCCGGGGGGCAGAGCACAGATACGCAGTATTTT. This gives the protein CASISGGQSTDTQYF.

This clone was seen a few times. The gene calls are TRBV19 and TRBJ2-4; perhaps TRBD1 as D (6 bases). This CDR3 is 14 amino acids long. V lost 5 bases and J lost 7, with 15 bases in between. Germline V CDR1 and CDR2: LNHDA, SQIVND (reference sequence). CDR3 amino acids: CASSPHRDVNIQYF. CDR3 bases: TGTGCCAGTAGTCCACACAGGGACGTGAACATTCAGTACTTC.

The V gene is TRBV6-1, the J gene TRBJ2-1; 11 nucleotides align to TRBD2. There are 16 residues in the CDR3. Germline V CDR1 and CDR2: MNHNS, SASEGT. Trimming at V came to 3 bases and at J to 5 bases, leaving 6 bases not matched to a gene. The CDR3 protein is CASSDLLAGGNNEQFF. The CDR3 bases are TGTGCCAGCAGTGACCTGCTAGCGGGGGGAAACAATGAGCAGTTCTTC.

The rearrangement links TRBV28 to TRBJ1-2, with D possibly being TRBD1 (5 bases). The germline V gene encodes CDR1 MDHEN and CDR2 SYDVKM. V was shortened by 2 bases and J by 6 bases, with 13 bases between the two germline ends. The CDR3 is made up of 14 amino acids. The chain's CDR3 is CASSLVFRGDGYTF. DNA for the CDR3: TGTGCCAGCAGTTTAGTTTTCCGGGGCGATGGCTACACCTTC.

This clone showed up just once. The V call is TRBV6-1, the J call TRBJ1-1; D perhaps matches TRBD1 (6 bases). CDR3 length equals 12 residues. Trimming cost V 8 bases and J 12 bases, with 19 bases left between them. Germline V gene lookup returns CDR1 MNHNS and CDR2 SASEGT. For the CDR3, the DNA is TGTGCCAGCGGAGGGGGGACGATGGGTACTTTCTTT. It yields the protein CASGGGTMGTFF.